This is a list of T cell receptor beta chains from one sample in a study of T cells in Graves' hyperthyroidism and ophthalmopathy. TCRdb re-analysed the multiplex PCR reads in MiXCR, keeping a single row per CDR3 protein. The sample carries fewer than 600,000 distinct CDR3 sequences, around 14% recorded once. Sequenced: blood. Source of these receptors: a young woman with Graves' hyperthyroidism. Both conserved end residues are part of each CDR3. The order of the fields is clone size, D gene, V gene, J gene, CDR3 protein, CDR3 DNA. The D gene is left open where the match is weak. The size of a clone is reported for some rows only, either as once, few or many, or as a class for expanded clones.

many	-	TRBV29-1	TRBJ1-2	CSAPRDHGYTF	TGCAGCGCTCCCCGTGATCATGGCTACACCTTC
few	-	TRBV30	TRBJ2-2	CAWSVGPANTGELFF	TGTGCCTGGAGTGTTGGTCCGGCGAACACCGGGGAGCTGTTTTTT
many	-	TRBV5-1	TRBJ2-1	CASSFGAIRGPNEQFF	TGCGCCAGCAGCTTCGGTGCGATACGGGGGCCCAATGAGCAGTTCTTC
many	TRBD1	TRBV27	TRBJ1-6	CASSPIDRASPLHF	TGTGCCAGCAGTCCTATAGACAGGGCTTCACCCCTCCACTTT
many	TRBD1	TRBV11-2	TRBJ2-2	CASSHRQGLAFTGELFF	TGTGCCAGCAGCCACCGACAGGGCCTAGCCTTCACCGGGGAGCTGTTTTTT
-	-	TRBV11-3	TRBJ2-7	CASSPPLWGTPNSYEQYF	TGTGCCAGCAGCCCCCCCCTCTGGGGGACCCCCAATTCCTACGAGCAGTACTTC
few	TRBD2	TRBV7-3	TRBJ2-7	CASSLDGLVSSEQYF	TGTGCCAGCAGCTTAGATGGACTAGTTTCCTCCGAGCAGTACTTC
-	-	TRBV11-2	TRBJ1-4	CASSLSGPTNEKLFF	TGTGCCAGCAGCTTATCGGGGCCTACTAATGAAAAACTGTTTTTT
-	-	TRBV14	TRBJ2-3	CASSQGPADTQYF	TGTGCCAGCAGCCAGGGCCCCGCGGATACGCAGTATTTT
many	-	TRBV2	TRBJ2-2	CASSERNTGELFF	TGTGCCAGCAGTGAACGGAACACCGGGGAGCTGTTTTTT
-	-	TRBV12-3/TRBV12-4	TRBJ1-3	CASSLTHGWNRNTIYF	TGTGCCAGCAGTTTAACGCACGGGTGGAACAGAAACACCATATATTTT
many	-	TRBV11-3	TRBJ2-1	CASSLETGNEQFF	TGTGCCAGCAGCTTAGAAACCGGCAATGAGCAGTTCTTC
many	TRBD2	TRBV7-9	TRBJ2-3	CASSLEFLAGHTDTQYF	TGTGCCAGCAGCTTAGAGTTCCTAGCGGGACACACAGATACGCAGTATTTT
once	TRBD2	TRBV6-2/TRBV6-3	TRBJ2-1	CAGMVAGGGNEQFF	TGTGCCGGCATGGTAGCGGGGGGGGGCAATGAGCAGTTCTTC
many	-	TRBV5-6	TRBJ2-1	CASSSGPSYNEQFF	TGTGCCAGCAGTTCAGGGCCTTCCTACAATGAGCAGTTCTTC
many	-	TRBV6-2/TRBV6-3	TRBJ1-2	CASSYSRGYTF	TGTGCCAGCAGTTACAGCCGCGGCTACACCTTC
-	TRBD1	TRBV19	TRBJ2-5	CASSIVRGRGETQYF	TGTGCCAGTAGTATAGTAAGGGGGCGCGGGGAGACCCAGTACTTC
many	-	TRBV28	TRBJ1-2	CASSFPGVRYGYTF	TGTGCCAGCAGTTTCCCAGGGGTTAGATATGGCTACACCTTC
many	-	TRBV12-3/TRBV12-4	TRBJ2-1	CASSQIATAWLANEQFF	TGTGCCAGCAGCCAGATTGCGACAGCCTGGTTGGCCAATGAGCAGTTCTTC
-	-	TRBV29-1	TRBJ1-1	CSVYPRGPTEAFF	TGCAGCGTCTATCCCCGGGGGCCCACTGAAGCTTTCTTT
-	-	TRBV25-1	TRBJ1-1	CASSEGGAGNTEAFF	TGTGCCAGCAGTGAAGGGGGGGCTGGGAACACTGAAGCTTTCTTT
many	TRBD2	TRBV2	TRBJ2-2	CASSEAGLVYGELFF	TGTGCCAGCAGTGAAGCGGGACTAGTATACGGGGAGCTGTTTTTT
many	TRBD1	TRBV11-2	TRBJ1-1	CASSFPQGVHTEAFF	TGTGCCAGCAGCTTCCCACAGGGGGTGCACACTGAAGCTTTCTTT
many	-	TRBV27	TRBJ1-2	CASSSSTGFRYGYTF	TGTGCCAGCAGTTCCTCGACCGGGTTTCGGTATGGCTACACCTTC
many	-	TRBV6-2/TRBV6-3	TRBJ2-5	CASSQLAPGAGLEETQYF	TGTGCCAGCAGTCAACTCGCCCCGGGGGCGGGGCTTGAAGAGACCCAGTACTTC
-	TRBD1	TRBV29-1	TRBJ1-1	CSVRDRGREAFF	TGCAGCGTGAGGGACAGGGGGCGGGAAGCTTTCTTT
many	TRBD2	TRBV6-1	TRBJ2-5	CASSKLAGGQETQYF	TGTGCCAGCAGCAAACTAGCGGGAGGACAAGAGACCCAGTACTTC
many	TRBD1	TRBV2	TRBJ1-2	CASRRRQGRNWNTF	TGTGCCAGCAGGAGAAGACAGGGTAGGAATTGGAACACCTTC
few	TRBD1	TRBV14	TRBJ1-4	CASSRSGTGVEKLFF	TGTGCCAGCAGCCGGTCCGGGACAGGGGTCGAAAAACTGTTTTTT
many	TRBD1	TRBV7-9	TRBJ1-1	CASSSRGPTSGTEAFF	TGTGCCAGCAGCTCAAGGGGGCCGACCTCGGGGACTGAAGCTTTCTTT
many	TRBD2	TRBV9	TRBJ2-7	CASSEDGTTTGGRDEQYF	TGTGCCAGCAGCGAGGACGGTACGACGACGGGAGGGCGCGACGAGCAGTACTTC
few	TRBD2	TRBV20-1	TRBJ2-1	CSARVAGASSYNEQLF	TGCAGTGCTAGAGTGGCGGGAGCTAGCTCCTACAATGAGCAGCTCTTC